A single sample is the source of the 29 T cell receptor beta chains below, sequenced in a study of T cell clonality in common variable immunodeficiency. Repertoires were generated with immunoSEQ multiplex PCR, while TCRdb's copy carries only in-frame clones and drops some. The sample includes roughly 79,000 clones, none of them occurring once. The specimen was peripheral blood mononuclear cells. These receptors all stem from a person aged 18-70 years in good health.

The table lists this clone with many counts. From the germline J gene comes the end of the CDR3, since the read stops 3 residues before it. The chain couples TRBV7-2 to TRBJ1-1; D gene ambiguous. Trimming took off 2 bases at V and 6 bases at J, with 4 bases between the two ends. Per the germline V gene, CDR1 is SGHTA and CDR2 is FQGNSA. This CDR3 is built from 11 residues. The CDR3 loop is CASSLFAEAFF. The CDR3 DNA, read in part, is TGTGCCAGCAGCTTATTCGCTGAA.

This clone has ten or more counts. The read ends 3 residues early relative to the CDR3; the germline J gene fills the gap. The rearrangement links TRBV18 to TRBJ2-7; 9 bases align to TRBD2. V shed 6 bases and J 2 bases; nucleotides not matched to a gene: 20. The CDR3 runs 19 residues. CDR1 and CDR2 from the germline V gene are KGHSH and LQKENI. The CDR3 DNA, read in part, is TGTGCCAGCTCGCGAAGACCAAGCGGGGGGTCCCACCTAACCTACGAG. Translation: CASSRRPSGGSHLTYE. The CDR3 reads in full as CASSRRPSGGSHLTYEQYF.

This clone appeared many times. CDR3 in amino acids: CASSMSGDEQYF. The part of the CDR3 DNA that was read is TGTGCCAGTAGTATGTCCGGGGACGAG. V usage is TRBV19 and J usage is TRBJ2-7; possible D gene TRBD2, 5 bases. Read data end 3 residues before the CDR3 end; the end is taken from the germline J gene. V was clipped by 3 bases and J by 5 bases, with 8 bases between them. Germline V CDR1 and CDR2: LNHDA, SQIVND (reference sequence). This CDR3 has 12 amino acids.

This clone was seen repeatedly, ten times or more. Coverage ceases 3 residues before the CDR3 finishes, and the germline J gene fills in the end. This chain joins TRBV7-9 and TRBJ2-5, with TRBD1 identical over 9 bases. The germline CDR1 and CDR2 sequences are SEHNR and FQNEAQ (reference sequence). The CDR3 is 15 amino acids. Germline trimming cut 5 bases from V and 4 bases from J; bases unmatched to any gene: 8. This CDR3 reads CASSPPGQGGETQYF. Incomplete CDR3 DNA: TGTGCCAGCAGCCCTCCGGGACAGGGAGGAGAGACC. The variable domain in full, completed from reference TRBV7-9 and TRBJ2-5, reads DTGVSQNPRHKITKRGQNVTFRCDPISEHNRLYWYRQTLGQGPEFLTYFQNEAQLEKSRLLSDRFSAERPKGSFSTLEIQRTEQGDSAMYLCASSPPGQGGETQYFGPGTRLLVL.

There are many counts of this clone. The CDR3 end lies 3 residues beyond the end of the read and is filled in from the germline J gene. The chain joins TRBV5-1 to TRBJ2-1, with a weak D call TRBD1 (5 bases). Between the trimmed V and J ends, which lost 2 bases and 7 bases, there was a span of 19 bases. Germline CDR1 SGHRS, CDR2 YFSETQ. The CDR3 spans 16 residues. CDR3 loop: CASSLVGQGIGNEQFF. The covered CDR3 bases are TGCGCCAGCAGCTTAGTGGGTCAGGGTATCGGGAATGAG.

This clone was picked up many times. The CDR3 goes on 3 residues after the read ends, and that part is filled in from the germline J gene. The chain uses TRBV7-2 and TRBJ2-5; a weak D match, TRBD2 (6 bases). This CDR3 spans 15 amino acids. Germline values: CDR1 SGHTA, CDR2 FQGNSA. Trimming pared 0 bases from V and 4 bases from J, leaving 12 bases between. The sequenced part of the CDR3 DNA is TGTGCCAGCAGCTTAGCGTCGAGGGGAGGAGAGACC. Protein sequence: CASSLASRGGET. The complete CDR3 protein is CASSLASRGGETQYF.

There are many counts of this clone. From the germline J gene comes the end of the CDR3, since the read stops 3 residues before it. The chain has TRBV19 and TRBJ1-2, with no clear D. The CDR3 covers 17 residues. Trimming shortened V by 5 bases and J by 3 bases, and 22 bases separated the two germline ends. Germline CDR1 reads LNHDA; CDR2 reads SQIVND (reference sequence). Here the CDR3 reads CASSSTGLTPRYYGYTF. Incomplete CDR3 DNA: TGTGCCAGTAGTTCAACGGGTTTGACCCCCCGGTACTATGGC.

This clone was found many times. The read stops 3 residues short of the end of the CDR3; the missing end is completed from the germline J gene. The chain recombines TRBV2 with TRBJ2-5; 10 bases align to TRBD2. Losses at the gene ends were 1 base for V and 5 bases for J; bases not matched to a gene: 4. This CDR3 contains 15 residues. Germline V CDR1 and CDR2: SNHLY, FYNNEI. The DNA read from the CDR3 is TGTGCCAGCAGTGAAGGGCTAGCGGGAGAGGAGACC. It codes for CASSEGLAGEET. The whole CDR3 sequence is CASSEGLAGEETQYF.

There are many counts of this clone. The CDR3 goes on 3 residues after the read ends, and that part is filled in from the germline J gene. This sequence joins TRBV19 and TRBJ2-1, with 13 bases that match TRBD2. Per the germline V gene, CDR1 is LNHDA and CDR2 is SQIVND (reference sequence). V lost 6 bases, J lost 6 bases, and 11 bases stayed unmatched. The length of the CDR3 is 17 residues. The CDR3 bases that were read are TGTGCCAGTAGCAAGGCTTTACTAGCGGGAGGGGGCAATGAG. It translates to CASSKALLAGGGNE. The whole CDR3 reads CASSKALLAGGGNEQFF.

This clone has ten or more counts. The read stops 3 residues short of the end of the CDR3; the missing end is completed from the germline J gene. The chain couples TRBV6-2 or TRBV6-3 to TRBJ2-1; 10 bases agree with TRBD1. CDR3 length: 14 residues. The germline V gene has CDR1 MNHEY and CDR2 SVGEGT. V was pared by 10 bases and J by 6 bases, with 9 bases of the junction left unmatched. The CDR3: CATWRDRGINEQFF. CDR3 bases read: TGTGCCACCTGGAGGGACAGGGGTATCAATGAG.

This clone showed up many times. The read is 3 residues too short to cover the CDR3 end, so that end is filled in from the germline J gene. This chain links TRBV20-1 with TRBJ1-5; D is perhaps TRBD1 (6 bases). The germline CDR1 and CDR2 sequences are DFQATT and SNEGSKA (reference sequence). V lost 1 base to trimming and J lost 9 bases, with 22 bases between them. The CDR3 totals 16 residues. Here the CDR3 reads CSARARAGAAEMPQHF. CDR3 bases read: TGCAGTGCTAGAGCGCGGGCAGGGGCCGCGGAAATGCCC.

This clone was detected many times. Coverage ceases 3 residues before the CDR3 finishes, and the germline J gene fills in the end. The genes are TRBV5-1 and TRBJ2-1, with 9 bases lining up with TRBD2. Germline CDR1 reads SGHRS; CDR2 reads YFSETQ. V dropped 0 bases and J dropped 3; count of bases not matched to a gene: 10. The CDR3 has 18 residues. Partial CDR3 DNA: TGCGCCAGCAGCTTGGAAACTAGCGGGCCCTACTTCTACAATGAG. Encoded protein: CASSLETSGPYFYNE. The whole CDR3 sequence reads CASSLETSGPYFYNEQFF.

This clone occurred many times. The read comes to an end 3 residues before the CDR3 does, leaving the germline J gene to fill in the end. The chain recombines TRBV19 with TRBJ1-1; tentatively, D is TRBD1 (5 bases). This CDR3 is built from 16 residues. CDR1 and CDR2 (germline): LNHDA, SQIVND (reference sequence). The covered CDR3 bases are TGTGCCAGTAGTATCACACTTTCGGGGCTAGCGGGAACT. Its translation: CASSITLSGLAGT. The whole CDR3 sequence reads CASSITLSGLAGTAFF.

This clone was observed at least ten times. The read ends 3 residues early relative to the CDR3; the germline J gene fills the gap. This chain links TRBV29-1 with TRBJ2-7; TRBD1 might be the D (6 bases). CDR1 and CDR2 (germline): SQVTM, ANQGSEA. V was shortened by 3 bases and J by 0 bases, with 15 bases between the two germline ends. The CDR3 runs 15 residues. CDR3 in amino acids: CSVETWGHTSYEQYF. CDR3 DNA (partial): TGCAGCGTTGAGACATGGGGGCATACCTCCTACGAG.

In this sample, this clone turned up many times. CDR3 amino acids: CSAIYGSSSYNEQFF. The CDR3 bases that were read are TGCAGTGCTATCTACGGGTCCAGCTCCTACAATGAG. The rearrangement uses TRBV20-1 and TRBJ2-1; D gene ambiguous. From the germline J gene comes the end of the CDR3, since the read stops 3 residues before it. The germline gives CDR1 DFQATT, CDR2 SNEGSKA (reference sequence). Trimming took off 4 bases at V and 0 bases at J, with 13 bases between the two ends. The CDR3 contains 15 residues.

The sample holds many counts of this clone. The CDR3 goes on 3 residues after the read ends, and that part is filled in from the germline J gene. The rearrangement joins TRBV12-3 or TRBV12-4 to TRBJ2-7, with TRBD2 identical over 9 bases. The CDR3 is 14 residues long. V shed 3 bases and J 6 bases; nucleotides not matched to a gene: 6. The CDR3 DNA, read in part, is TGTGCCAGCAGTTTCAAGCGGGAGGAGAGCGAG. It specifies CASSFKREESE. The CDR3 reads in full as CASSFKREESEQYF.

This clone was counted ten times or more. The observed sequence ends 3 residues before the CDR3 terminus, with the missing tail filled in from the germline J gene. The chain recombines TRBV24-1 with TRBJ2-3; the match to TRBD2 covers 8 bases. The CDR3 consists of 18 residues. V was clipped by 3 bases and J by 1 base; unmatched bases: 11. The germline gives CDR1 KGHDR, CDR2 SFDVKD. The DNA read from the CDR3 is TGTGCCACCAGTGATCCCTCTGTAGCGGGAAAGGGCACAGATACG. Translating it yields CATSDPSVAGKGTDT. The CDR3 as a whole reads CATSDPSVAGKGTDTQYF.

This clone occurred many times. Read sequence stops 3 residues before the CDR3 end, and the germline J gene provides the missing end. V is TRBV6-1 and J is TRBJ2-7; no clear D. CDR1 MNHNS and CDR2 SASEGT come from the germline V gene. Between the trimmed V and J ends, which lost 3 bases and 2 bases, there was a span of 11 bases. CDR3 length: 14 residues. The chain's CDR3 is CASSDLGQTYEQYF. The sequenced part of the CDR3 DNA is TGTGCCAGCAGTGATTTAGGGCAGACCTACGAG.

At least ten counts were recorded for this clone. The read ends 3 residues shy of where the CDR3 ends; the end is completed using the germline J gene. The chain uses TRBV11-2 and TRBJ1-1; 7 bases agree with TRBD1. This CDR3 comprises 12 residues. Germline V gene data show CDR1 as SGHAT and CDR2 as FQNNGV. The CDR3 is CASSYHRGGAFF. The CDR3 bases that were read are TGTGCCAGCAGCTACCACAGGGGTGGG.

This clone was seen at least ten times. The read ends 3 residues before the CDR3 terminus; that terminus is restored from the germline J gene. The chain links TRBV20-1 to TRBJ2-3; 7 bases map to TRBD1. This CDR3 is 18 amino acids long. With V trimmed by 5 bases and J by 5 bases, 22 bases remained unmatched. The germline V gene encodes CDR1 DFQATT and CDR2 SNEGSKA (reference sequence). CDR3 bases read: TGCAGTGCTGTACAAACAGGGGAAAGGATGATATCGCAAGATACG. It yields the protein CSAVQTGERMISQDT. In full, the CDR3 is CSAVQTGERMISQDTQYF.

Turning to this clone: The read terminates 3 residues before the CDR3 end, so the remaining end is supplied by the germline J gene. This chain connects TRBV20-1 to TRBJ2-7, with D possibly matching TRBD1 (5 bases). CDR3 size: 16 residues. Trimming removed 3 bases at V and 4 bases at J, with 22 bases between. CDR1 is DFQATT and CDR2 is SNEGSKA in the germline V gene (reference sequence). CDR3 DNA, as far as it was read: TGCAGTGCTAGTACTGGGGCCGAACCCTCTATTTACGAG. This gives the protein CSASTGAEPSIYE. The CDR3 reads in full as CSASTGAEPSIYEQYF.

This clone showed up many times. The CDR3 end is not reached by the read, which stops 3 residues before it; the germline J gene fills it in. V and J are TRBV5-1 and TRBJ2-3; 7 nucleotides match TRBD2. Looked up from germline, CDR1 is SGHRS and CDR2 is YFSETQ. The V and J ends lost 1 base and 2 bases, in that order; junction bases with no gene match: 16. The CDR3 consists of 19 residues. The CDR3 loop reads CASSLLGRGLAEATDTQYF. The DNA read from the CDR3 is TGCGCCAGCAGCTTGTTAGGTCGTGGGCTAGCGGAGGCCACAGATACG.

This clone was observed a handful of times. The read finishes 3 residues shy of the CDR3 end, and the germline J gene is used to complete it. The chain has TRBV11-2 and TRBJ1-2; perhaps TRBD1 as D (6 bases). The CDR3 has 13 amino acids. Germline CDR1 and CDR2: SGHAT and FQNNGV. The germline V and J ends were trimmed by 2 bases and 4 bases, with 8 bases remaining between them. Here the CDR3 reads CASSLKQGYGYTF. CDR3 bases read: TGTGCCAGCAGCTTAAAACAGGGCTATGGC. The whole variable domain, remainder taken from reference TRBV11-2 and TRBJ1-2, is EAGVAQSPRYKIIEKRQSVAFWCNPISGHATLYWYQQILGQGPKLLIQFQNNGVVDDSQLPKDRFSAERLKGVDSTLKIQPAKLEDSAVYLCASSLKQGYGYTFGSGTRLTVV.

This clone was picked up many times. The read ends 3 residues early relative to the CDR3; the germline J gene fills the gap. The V gene is TRBV10-3, the J gene TRBJ2-5; 10 positions agree with TRBD2. This CDR3 is built from 15 residues. Germline values: CDR1 ENHRY, CDR2 SYGVKD. J was trimmed by 5 bases and V by 7 bases; bases with no gene match: 10. CDR3 sequence: CAIIRAGGPGETQYF. The part of the CDR3 DNA that was read is TGTGCCATCATTAGAGCGGGAGGGCCGGGGGAGACC.

This clone was recorded at least ten times. The read comes to an end 3 residues before the CDR3 does, leaving the germline J gene to fill in the end. V usage is TRBV3-1 (or the pseudogene TRBV3-2) and J usage is TRBJ2-4; D is uncertain. The V gene's germline CDR1 is LGHDT and CDR2 YNNKEL (reference sequence). V was cut by 4 bases and J by 0 bases, with 4 bases left in between. This CDR3 is built from 13 residues. CDR3 DNA (partial): TGTGCCAGCAGCCCTCTAGCCAAAAACATT. Translation gives CASSPLAKNI. The complete CDR3 sequence is CASSPLAKNIQYF.

In this sample, this clone turned up many times. Read coverage stops 3 residues before the CDR3 terminus; the germline J gene supplies the remainder. This chain joins TRBV19 and TRBJ2-1; weak D call: TRBD2 (6 bases). The V end was cut by 6 bases, the J end by 9 bases, with 18 bases between. In germline, CDR1 is LNHDA, CDR2 SQIVND (reference sequence). This CDR3 has 14 residues. The CDR3 spells CASSLLQGGGEQFF. The covered CDR3 bases are TGTGCCAGTAGCCTTCTCCAGGGAGGAGGTGAG.

In this sample, this clone turned up many times. The CDR3 loop reads CASRRQGSNNEQFF. The covered CDR3 bases are TGTGCCAGTCGAAGACAGGGGAGTAACAATGAG. V gene TRBV19 combines with J gene TRBJ2-1, with 8 bases that match TRBD1. From the germline J gene comes the end of the CDR3, since the read stops 3 residues before it. V shed 8 bases and J 5 bases; nucleotides not matched to a gene: 8. CDR3 size: 14 residues. CDR1 LNHDA and CDR2 SQIVND come from the germline V gene (reference sequence). The full variable domain, completed using reference TRBV19 and TRBJ2-1, is DGGITQSPKYLFRKEGQNVTLSCEQNLNHDAMYWYRQDPGQGLRLIYYSQIVNDFQKGDIAEGYSVSREKKESFPLTVTSAQKNPTAFYLCASRRQGSNNEQFFGPGTRLTVL.

This clone was found many times. Read sequence stops 3 residues before the CDR3 end, and the germline J gene provides the missing end. This chain links TRBV29-1 with TRBJ2-2; D gene unclear. The germline V and J ends were trimmed by 6 bases and 1 base, with 6 bases remaining between them. Germline CDR1 and CDR2: SQVTM and ANQGSEA. This CDR3 contains 12 residues. The CDR3 is CSVSWNTGELFF. CDR3 bases read: TGCAGCGTCTCCTGGAACACCGGGGAG.

The table lists this clone with many counts. The read comes to an end 3 residues before the CDR3 does, leaving the germline J gene to fill in the end. The genes are TRBV12-5 and TRBJ1-2; TRBD1 aligns across 9 bases. The CDR3 is 14 residues long. Germline loops: CDR1 LGHNT, CDR2 FRNRAP. Trimming at V came to 4 bases and at J to 6 bases, leaving 6 bases not matched to a gene. The CDR3 sequence: CASGSYTGGHGYTF. Partial CDR3 DNA: TGTGCTAGTGGTTCGTATACAGGGGGCCATGGC.